One and the same sample provided the 10 T cell receptor beta chains below, sequenced in a study of CD8+ T cells in alopecia areata. Extraction of RNA preceded its reverse transcription into cDNA, which served as the sequencing template. TCRdb's table, derived via immunoSEQ multiplex PCR, lists solely in-frame clones and lacks some. The table has 200,000 to 250,000 clones, more than 45% seen once. Sample: CD4+ T cells sorted from blood, taken at week 0. All receptors come from a human donor with alopecia areata.

This clone is deemed medium-sized. The V call is TRBV27, the J call TRBJ1-6; perhaps TRBD1 as D (5 bases). V gave up 5 bases and J gave up 10 bases, with 21 bases separating them. This CDR3 contains 16 residues. Germline CDR1 and CDR2: MNHEY and SMNVEV (reference sequence). CDR3 in amino acids: CASSPTRQLIRSPLHF. The CDR3 region has the DNA TGTGCCAGCAGTCCAACCCGACAGTTGATTCGCTCACCCCTCCACTTT.

This chain uses TRBV5-8 with TRBJ2-1, with no clear D. V was cut by 2 bases and J by 2 bases, with 11 bases left in between. The CDR3 loop spans 15 amino acids. Germline CDR1 and CDR2: SGHTS and YDEGEE. The CDR3 protein is CASSFDRVAYNEQFF. The CDR3 nucleotides are TGTGCCAGCAGCTTCGATAGGGTGGCCTACAATGAGCAGTTCTTC.

The chain combines TRBV7-9 with TRBJ1-2; D is possibly TRBD1 (5 bases). CDR1 and CDR2 (germline): SEHNR, FQNEAQ (reference sequence). The germline V and J ends were trimmed by 2 bases and 9 bases, with 13 bases remaining between them. The CDR3 has 13 residues. The CDR3 sequence: CASSLRGPGSYTF. The CDR3 region has the DNA TGTGCCAGCAGCTTAAGGGGCCCGGGGAGCTACACCTTC.

The chain is built from TRBV5-1 and TRBJ2-5; perhaps D is TRBD1 or TRBD2 (6 bases each). The V and J ends lost 3 bases and 5 bases respectively, with 17 bases between them. The CDR3 contains 15 residues. Germline values: CDR1 SGHRS, CDR2 YFSETQ. The CDR3: CASSWGVTGGETQYF. CDR3 DNA: TGCGCCAGCAGCTGGGGGGTGACAGGAGGCGAGACCCAGTACTTC.

This clone was detected a few times. Here the CDR3 reads CASGLAGGAPSKQFF. Written as DNA, the CDR3 is TGTGCTAGTGGTTTGGCGGGGGGGGCACCTAGCAAGCAGTTCTTC. The rearrangement uses TRBV12-5 and TRBJ2-1, with 8 bases fitting TRBD2. Germline trimming cut 1 base from V and 11 bases from J; bases unmatched to any gene: 10. CDR1 LGHNT and CDR2 FRNRAP come from the germline V gene. The CDR3 extends over 15 amino acids.

This chain uses TRBV18 with TRBJ1-6; D perhaps matches TRBD1 (5 bases). CDR1 KGHSH and CDR2 LQKENI come from the germline V gene. The CDR3 totals 15 residues. Between the trimmed V and J ends, which lost 1 base and 6 bases, there was a span of 10 bases. CDR3 sequence (DNA): TGTGCCAGCTCACCACGCGAAGACAGTAATTCACCCCTCCACTTT. Protein product: CASSPREDSNSPLHF.

A remark on this clone: The sample carries other DNA sequences with the same CDR3. V gene TRBV18 combines with J gene TRBJ2-7; 9 nucleotides align to TRBD2. The CDR3 has 15 residues. CDR1 and CDR2 from the germline V gene are KGHSH and LQKENI. V lost 3 bases, J lost 0 bases, and 3 bases stayed unmatched. This chain's CDR3 is CASSPSGGSSYEQYF. CDR3 bases: TGTGCCAGCTCACCCAGCGGGGGGTCCTCCTACGAGCAGTACTTC. Supplemented by reference TRBV18 and TRBJ2-7, the full variable domain reads NAGVMQNPRHLVRRRGQEARLRCSPMKGHSHVYWYRQLPEEGLKFMVYLQKENIIDESGMPKERFSAEFPKEGPSILRIQQVVRGDSAAYFCASSPSGGSSYEQYFGPGTRLTVT.

Details on this clone: The same CDR3 arises from other DNA sequences in this sample as well. The V and J genes are TRBV11-2 and TRBJ1-3; D remains unclear. Germline V gene sequence: CDR1 SGHAT, CDR2 FQNNGV. This CDR3 has 14 amino acids. V lost 1 base, J lost 0 bases, and 4 bases lay in between. The CDR3 protein is CASSLGYSGNTIYF. CDR3 in DNA: TGTGCCAGCAGCTTAGGTTACTCTGGAAACACCATATATTTT.

The chain combines TRBV6-5 with TRBJ2-7; no definite D call. Trimming took off 6 bases at V and 3 bases at J, with 15 bases between the two ends. Germline-derived CDR1 and CDR2 are MNHEY and SVGAGI. The CDR3 is 14 amino acids. CDR3 DNA: TGTGCCAGCAGGAAATCTGGCTACGGCTACGAGCAGTACTTC. It yields the protein CASRKSGYGYEQYF.

The chain joins TRBV15 to TRBJ2-7; D perhaps matches TRBD1 (6 bases). V was clipped by 6 bases and J by 3 bases, with 15 bases between them. CDR1 is LNHNV and CDR2 is YYDKDF in the germline V gene (reference sequence). This CDR3 spans 14 amino acids. CDR3 sequence: CATRSTGSGYEQYF. CDR3 nucleotide sequence: TGTGCCACCAGATCAACAGGGAGTGGCTACGAGCAGTACTTC.